The rows below give T cell receptor beta chains drawn from one sample of a study of shared T cell receptors in the human thymus. Sequencing was performed with immunoSEQ multiplex PCR; in TCRdb, only in-frame clones are kept and a portion is missing. The sample includes 500,000 to 550,000 clones, about four fifths of them seen just once. The same specimen was also included in a second study, on human thymus T cells.

Sequenced material: thymocytes. The receptors were sampled from a boy under three years old with a congenital heart defect. Both conserved end residues are part of each CDR3. The order of the fields is V gene, J gene, clone size, D gene, CDR3 protein, CDR3 DNA. The D gene is left open where the match is weak. Clone size is given for some rows only: seen once, a few or many times, or a class if the clone is expanded.

V: TRBV29-1
J: TRBJ2-7
size: -
D: TRBD1
CDR3: CSVGLPGTGNYEQYF
DNA: TGCAGCGTTGGGCTCCCCGGGACAGGGAACTACGAGCAGTACTTC

V: TRBV28
J: TRBJ2-4
size: -
D: -
CDR3: CASSWEPLAKNIQYF
DNA: TGTGCCAGCAGTTGGGAGCCGCTAGCCAAAAACATTCAGTACTTC

V: TRBV19
J: TRBJ1-2
size: -
D: TRBD1
CDR3: CASSIGMGQGNGYTF
DNA: TGTGCCAGTAGTATAGGAATGGGACAGGGTAATGGCTACACCTTC

V: TRBV30
J: TRBJ2-1
size: once
D: -
CDR3: CAWRAGLPYNEQFF
DNA: TGTGCCTGGAGAGCGGGCCTCCCCTACAATGAGCAGTTCTTC

V: TRBV2
J: TRBJ1-5
size: -
D: -
CDR3: CASMAGSNQPQHF
DNA: TGTGCCAGCATGGCGGGGAGCAATCAGCCCCAGCATTTT

V: TRBV6-1
J: TRBJ2-2
size: -
D: -
CDR3: CASSFTWGRDGELFF
DNA: TGTGCCAGCAGTTTTACATGGGGGCGAGACGGGGAGCTGTTTTTT

V: TRBV5-6
J: TRBJ2-3
size: -
D: TRBD1
CDR3: CASSSNFSDRGPDTQYF
DNA: TGTGCCAGCAGCTCAAACTTTTCGGACAGGGGGCCAGATACGCAGTATTTT

V: TRBV9
J: TRBJ1-3
size: few
D: TRBD1
CDR3: CASSVGQGLHSGNTIYF
DNA: TGTGCCAGCAGCGTAGGACAGGGGCTACACTCTGGAAACACCATATATTTT

V: TRBV27
J: TRBJ2-1
size: -
D: TRBD2
CDR3: CASSLKASGPYNEQFF
DNA: TGTGCCAGCAGTTTAAAGGCTAGCGGTCCCTACAATGAGCAGTTCTTC

V: TRBV18
J: TRBJ2-7
size: few
D: TRBD1
CDR3: CASSLGQVSYEQYF
DNA: TGTGCCAGCTCACTCGGACAGGTTTCTTACGAGCAGTACTTC

V: TRBV14
J: TRBJ2-7
size: -
D: TRBD2
CDR3: CASSHQVGSGGLPSEQYF
DNA: TGTGCCAGCAGCCACCAAGTGGGTAGCGGGGGACTCCCCTCCGAGCAGTACTTC

V: TRBV7-2
J: TRBJ2-1
size: -
D: TRBD2
CDR3: CASSPGLAGKRYNEQFF
DNA: TGTGCCAGCAGCCCAGGACTAGCGGGTAAACGTTACAATGAGCAGTTCTTC

V: TRBV5-4
J: TRBJ2-3
size: -
D: -
CDR3: CASSLQGRWTDTQYF
DNA: TGTGCCAGCAGCCTACAGGGTCGGTGGACAGATACGCAGTATTTT

V: TRBV5-8
J: TRBJ1-5
size: few
D: -
CDR3: CASSYGGFQPQHF
DNA: TGTGCCAGCAGCTATGGCGGCTTTCAGCCCCAGCATTTT